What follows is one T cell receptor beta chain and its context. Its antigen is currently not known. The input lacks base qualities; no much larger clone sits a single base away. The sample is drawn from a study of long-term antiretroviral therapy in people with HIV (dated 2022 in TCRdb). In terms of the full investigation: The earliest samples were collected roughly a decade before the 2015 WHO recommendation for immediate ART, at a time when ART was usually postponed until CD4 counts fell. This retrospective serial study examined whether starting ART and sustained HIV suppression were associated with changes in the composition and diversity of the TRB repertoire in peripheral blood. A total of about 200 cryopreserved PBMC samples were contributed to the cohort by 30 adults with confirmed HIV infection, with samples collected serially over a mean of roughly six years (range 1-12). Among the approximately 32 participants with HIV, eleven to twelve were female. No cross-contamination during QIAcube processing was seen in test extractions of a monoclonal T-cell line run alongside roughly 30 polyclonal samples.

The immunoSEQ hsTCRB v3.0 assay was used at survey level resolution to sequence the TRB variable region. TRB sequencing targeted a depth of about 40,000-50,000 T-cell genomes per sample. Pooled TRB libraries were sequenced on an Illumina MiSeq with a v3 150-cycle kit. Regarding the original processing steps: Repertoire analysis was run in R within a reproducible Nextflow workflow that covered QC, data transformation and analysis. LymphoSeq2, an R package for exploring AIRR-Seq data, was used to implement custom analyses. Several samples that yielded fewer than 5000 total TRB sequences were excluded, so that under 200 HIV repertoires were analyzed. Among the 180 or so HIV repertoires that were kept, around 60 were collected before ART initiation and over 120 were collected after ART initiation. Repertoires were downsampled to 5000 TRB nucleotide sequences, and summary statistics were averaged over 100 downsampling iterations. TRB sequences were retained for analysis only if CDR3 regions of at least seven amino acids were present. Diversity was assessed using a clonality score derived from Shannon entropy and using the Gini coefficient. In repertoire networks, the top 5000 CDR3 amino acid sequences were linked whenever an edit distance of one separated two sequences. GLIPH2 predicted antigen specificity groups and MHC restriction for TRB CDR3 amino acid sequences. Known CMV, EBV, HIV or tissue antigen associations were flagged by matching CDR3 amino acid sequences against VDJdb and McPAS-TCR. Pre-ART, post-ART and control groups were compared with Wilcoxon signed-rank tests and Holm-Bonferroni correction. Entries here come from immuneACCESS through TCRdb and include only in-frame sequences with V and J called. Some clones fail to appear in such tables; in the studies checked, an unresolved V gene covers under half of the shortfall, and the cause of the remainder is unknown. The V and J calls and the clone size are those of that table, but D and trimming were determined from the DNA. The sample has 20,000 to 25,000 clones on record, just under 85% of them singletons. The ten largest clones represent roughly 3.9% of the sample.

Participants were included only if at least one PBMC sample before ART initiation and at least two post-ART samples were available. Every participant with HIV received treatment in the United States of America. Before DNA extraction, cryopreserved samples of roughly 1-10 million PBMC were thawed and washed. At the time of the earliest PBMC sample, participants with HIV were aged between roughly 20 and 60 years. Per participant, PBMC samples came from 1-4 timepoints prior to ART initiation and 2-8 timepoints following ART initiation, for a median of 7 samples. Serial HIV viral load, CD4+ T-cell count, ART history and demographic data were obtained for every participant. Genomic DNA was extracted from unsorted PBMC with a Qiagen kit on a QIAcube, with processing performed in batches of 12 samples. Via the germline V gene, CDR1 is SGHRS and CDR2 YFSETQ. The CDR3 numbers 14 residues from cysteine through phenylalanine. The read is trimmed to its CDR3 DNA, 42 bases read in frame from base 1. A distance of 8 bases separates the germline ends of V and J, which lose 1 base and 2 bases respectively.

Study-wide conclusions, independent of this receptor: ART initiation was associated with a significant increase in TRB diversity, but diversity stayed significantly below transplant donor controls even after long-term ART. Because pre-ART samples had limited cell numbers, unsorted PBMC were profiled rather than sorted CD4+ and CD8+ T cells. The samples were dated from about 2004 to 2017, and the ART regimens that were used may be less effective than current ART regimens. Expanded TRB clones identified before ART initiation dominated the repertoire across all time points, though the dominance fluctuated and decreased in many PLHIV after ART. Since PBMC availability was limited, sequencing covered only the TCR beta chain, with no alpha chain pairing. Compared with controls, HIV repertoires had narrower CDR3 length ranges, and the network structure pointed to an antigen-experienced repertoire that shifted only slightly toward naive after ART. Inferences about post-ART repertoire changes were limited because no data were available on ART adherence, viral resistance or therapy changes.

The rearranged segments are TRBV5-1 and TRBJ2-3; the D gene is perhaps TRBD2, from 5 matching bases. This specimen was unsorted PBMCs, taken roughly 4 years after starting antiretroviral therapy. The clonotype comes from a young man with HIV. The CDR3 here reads CASSLTRNTDTQYF. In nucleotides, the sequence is TGCGCCAGCAGCTTGACTAGGAACACAGATACGCAGTATTTT.